This entry concerns a single TCR beta chain. Its cognate antigen is unknown. V lost 4 bases and J lost 4, with 10 bases in between. CDR3 length: 13 residues. CDR1 SGHRS and CDR2 YFSETQ come from the germline V gene. The data stem from a study of OX40 agonist ivuxolimab in advanced cancers. The overall study: Patients received ivuxolimab, an agonistic anti-OX40 (CD134) antibody.

General study results and limits: Both CD4+ and CD8+ T cell populations in blood had undergone clonal expansion by week 6 at 0.1 to 3.0 mg/kg.

The table came from immunoSEQ multiplex PCR; TCRdb's copy has only in-frame clones and leaves some out. Of around 60,000 clones detected, over 75% appear once; the ten largest clones hold about 2%. The sample here was CD4+ or CD8+ T cells sorted from blood, taken in a trial of the OX40 agonist ivuxolimab. This chain joins TRBV5-1 and TRBJ2-3; D unresolved. This TCR derives from an adult with an advanced solid tumor such as melanoma, head and neck, liver or kidney cancer. The CDR3 DNA reads TGCGCCAGCAGCCAGACCCATGCAGATACGCAGTATTTT. This sequence encodes CASSQTHADTQYF.